Listed below are T cell receptor beta chains from one sample, sequenced in a study of glioma-infiltrating T cells. One entry per CDR3 protein results from TCRdb running MiXCR on the multiplex PCR reads. The data hold 100,000 to 150,000 distinct CDR3 sequences, with 20% to 25% observed a single time. Sample: glioma tissue, nonneoplastic brain tissue, or PBMCs (not recorded which). The receptors derive from a human donor with low-grade glioma or glioblastoma, undergoing nonglioma brain surgery, or in good health (not recorded which). The CDR3 runs from the conserved cysteine through the conserved F or W. A D gene is named only where the DNA matches it firmly. Clone size is given for some rows only: seen once, a few or many times, or a class if the clone is expanded.

d_call clone_size j_call v_call cdr3_aa cdr3_nt
. many TRBJ1-1 TRBV20-1 CSARATANTEAFF TGCAGTGCTAGAGCAACAGCAAACACTGAAGCTTTCTTT
. many TRBJ2-1 TRBV5-1 CASSLFMGGGNEQFF TGCGCCAGCAGCTTGTTCATGGGGGGTGGCAATGAGCAGTTCTTC
. many TRBJ1-6 TRBV20-1 CSARDRTEPHGSPLHF TGCAGTGCTAGAGATAGGACAGAACCTCATGGATCACCCCTCCACTTT
. many TRBJ2-5 TRBV4-3 CASSQDLMIPQYF TGCGCCAGCAGCCAAGATCTAATGATCCCCCAGTACTTC
. many TRBJ2-1 TRBV7-2 CASSLVSRSPRNEQFF TGTGCCAGCAGCTTAGTATCCCGATCCCCCCGGAATGAGCAGTTCTTC
TRBD2 . TRBJ2-1 TRBV28 CASSPTRTSRGEQFF TGTGCCAGCAGTCCTACCCGGACTAGCCGGGGGGAGCAGTTCTTC
. few TRBJ2-5 TRBV18 CASSPQPPAETQYF TGTGCCAGCTCACCACAACCACCAGCAGAGACCCAGTACTTC
. many TRBJ1-1 TRBV6-2/TRBV6-3 CASSYSQGNTEAFF TGTGCCAGCAGTTATTCACAGGGGAACACTGAAGCTTTCTTT
. . TRBJ2-3 TRBV3-1 CASSHSHTQYF TGTGCCAGCAGCCACTCCCATACGCAGTATTTT
. many TRBJ1-1 TRBV27 CASSLKVGNTEAFF TGTGCCAGCAGTTTAAAGGTTGGGAACACTGAAGCTTTCTTT
. many TRBJ1-5 TRBV15 CATSRGDSSNQPQHF TGTGCCACCAGCAGAGGAGACAGTAGCAATCAGCCCCAGCATTTT
. many TRBJ1-1 TRBV12-5 CASGVAGNTEAFF TGTGCTAGTGGGGTGGCAGGGAACACTGAAGCTTTCTTT
. many TRBJ2-1 TRBV24-1 CATRLQDWSEQFF TGTGCCACCAGACTACAGGATTGGAGTGAGCAGTTCTTC
TRBD2 many TRBJ2-7 TRBV4-1 CASSVSGDRYYEQYF TGCGCCAGCAGCGTTAGCGGGGATCGCTACTACGAGCAGTACTTC
. many TRBJ1-4 TRBV3-1 CASSHYSTTNEKLFF TGTGCCAGCAGCCATTACAGTACAACTAATGAAAAACTGTTTTTT
. many TRBJ2-3 TRBV6-1 CASKRDPDTQYF TGTGCCAGCAAGAGGGATCCAGATACGCAGTATTTT
TRBD2 . TRBJ2-1 TRBV5-1 CASSLLAASSYNEQLF TGCGCCAGCAGCCTCCTAGCGGCGAGCTCCTACAATGAGCAGCTCTTC
TRBD1 many TRBJ1-1 TRBV7-2 CASSGQGWGTEAFF TGTGCCAGCAGCGGACAGGGGTGGGGCACTGAAGCTTTCTTT
TRBD2 many TRBJ2-3 TRBV12-3/TRBV12-4 CASSRGLAGGGTGTDTQYF TGTGCCAGCAGCCGCGGACTAGCGGGAGGTGGGACGGGCACAGATACGCAGTATTTT
. many TRBJ1-2 TRBV19 CASSAGQANYGYTF TGTGCCAGTTCGGCCGGGCAGGCTAACTATGGCTACACCTTC
TRBD1 many TRBJ2-1 TRBV28 CASSSPQTGTQFF TGTGCCAGCAGTTCCCCCCAGACAGGGACCCAGTTCTTC
. many TRBJ2-5 TRBV2 CASGGFYQETQYF TGTGCCAGCGGGGGGTTTTACCAAGAGACCCAGTACTTC
. many TRBJ2-7 TRBV4-1 CASSHPGSKYEQYF TGCGCCAGCAGCCATCCCGGTTCGAAATACGAGCAGTACTTC
. . TRBJ2-1 TRBV30 CAWNPQERGGIF TGTGCCTGGAATCCACAGGAGAGGGGGGGGATCTTC
. many TRBJ2-1 TRBV4-3 CASSQDLGSQFF TGCGCCAGCAGCCAAGATCTGGGGAGTCAGTTCTTC
TRBD2 many TRBJ2-1 TRBV7-8 CASSLSALGGRVQFF TGTGCCAGCAGCCTTAGTGCGCTGGGCGGGAGAGTGCAGTTCTTC
. . TRBJ2-1 TRBV28 CASSSTQGRDEQLF TGTGCCAGCAGTTCTACCCAGGGGCGTGATGAGCAGCTCTTC
TRBD1 . TRBJ2-6 TRBV10-3 CAISRTGGSGANVLTF TGTGCCATCAGCCGGACAGGGGGCAGTGGGGCCAACGTCCTGACTTTC
. many TRBJ2-7 TRBV28 CASSPGQIYEQYF TGTGCCAGCAGTCCGGGACAAATCTACGAGCAGTACTTC
TRBD1 many TRBJ2-2 TRBV4-1 CASSRGQGENTGELFF TGCGCCAGCAGCCGCGGACAGGGCGAGAACACCGGGGAGCTGTTTTTT
TRBD2 many TRBJ2-3 TRBV9 CASSVQEGRGTDTQYF TGTGCCAGCAGCGTACAAGAGGGGAGGGGCACAGATACGCAGTATTTT
TRBD1 . TRBJ2-7 TRBV11-3 CASSTRDRDDEQYF TGTGCCAGCAGCACCCGGGACAGGGACGACGAGCAGTACTTC
. many TRBJ2-1 TRBV6-4 CASSEQGSEQFF TGTGCCAGCAGTGAACAAGGGTCGGAGCAGTTCTTC
. few TRBJ1-1 TRBV9 CASSVYQGGTEAFF TGTGCCAGCAGCGTATACCAGGGAGGGACTGAAGCTTTCTTT
TRBD1 many TRBJ2-3 TRBV6-1 CASRGTGGDTQYF TGTGCCAGCAGAGGGACAGGGGGAGATACGCAGTATTTT
. few TRBJ1-1 TRBV3-1 CASSALAGNTEAFF TGTGCCAGCAGCGCCCTTGCGGGGAACACTGAAGCTTTCTTT
. . TRBJ2-7 TRBV11-2 CASSSTPYEQYF TGTGCCAGCAGCTCAACCCCGTACGAGCAGTACTTC
TRBD1 few TRBJ2-2 TRBV12-3/TRBV12-4 CASSFNSLIRDRGMNTGELFF TGTGCCAGCAGTTTCAATTCCCTTATCAGAGACAGGGGGATGAACACCGGGGAGCTGTTTTTT
TRBD2 many TRBJ2-7 TRBV20-1 CSARDPGLGSYEQYF TGCAGTGCTAGAGATCCGGGACTAGGCTCCTACGAGCAGTACTTC
. many TRBJ1-1 TRBV18 CASAGGMNTEAFF TGTGCCAGCGCGGGGGGGATGAACACTGAAGCTTTCTTT
. . TRBJ2-2 TRBV12-3/TRBV12-4 CASRRPETNTGELFF TGTGCCAGCCGCCGGCCCGAGACTAACACCGGGGAGCTGTTTTTT
TRBD2 . TRBJ2-1 TRBV6-1 CASKGTSGAYEQFF TGTGCCAGCAAGGGGACTAGCGGGGCCTATGAGCAGTTCTTC
. many TRBJ1-4 TRBV15 CATSKGIGWTNEKLFF TGTGCCACCAGCAAGGGGATCGGGTGGACTAATGAAAAACTGTTTTTT
. many TRBJ1-5 TRBV5-8 CASSLVAQPQHF TGTGCCAGCAGCTTGGTCGCGCAGCCCCAGCATTTT
. medium-sized TRBJ1-5 TRBV6-1 CASSDNSNQPQHF TGTGCCAGCAGTGATAACAGCAATCAGCCCCAGCATTTT
. many TRBJ1-1 TRBV6-1 CASSRGERNTEAFF TGTGCCAGCAGCCGGGGGGAACGGAACACTGAAGCTTTCTTT
. many TRBJ1-5 TRBV6-2/TRBV6-3 CASSYLKREPQHF TGTGCCAGCAGTTACCTAAAACGTGAGCCCCAGCATTTT
TRBD2 many TRBJ2-5 TRBV20-1 CSARSRAGGVFRETQYF TGCAGTGCTAGGTCGCGGGCGGGAGGTGTCTTCAGGGAGACCCAGTACTTC
. many TRBJ1-6 TRBV14 CASRYGDSPLHF TGTGCCAGCAGATATGGGGATTCACCCCTCCACTTT
TRBD2 few TRBJ2-7 TRBV12-3/TRBV12-4 CASSGTTSAEFYEQYF TGTGCCAGCAGTGGCACAACTAGCGCCGAATTCTACGAGCAGTACTTC
TRBD1 many TRBJ1-5 TRBV19 CASSIYMGGQSNQPQHF TGTGCCAGTAGTATATATATGGGGGGACAGAGCAATCAGCCCCAGCATTTT
. many TRBJ2-3 TRBV7-2 CATKRGMNTDTQYF TGTGCCACCAAACGGGGCATGAACACAGATACGCAGTATTTT
TRBD1 many TRBJ1-1 TRBV10-3 CAISDLTGSYTEAFF TGTGCCATCAGTGACCTGACAGGGAGCTACACTGAAGCTTTCTTT
. few TRBJ2-3 TRBV4-3 CASSRWVAASSTDTQYF TGCGCCAGCAGCCGGTGGGTAGCGGCCTCTAGCACAGATACGCAGTATTTT
. . TRBJ2-5 TRBV19 CASSTNWEQETQYF TGTGCCAGTAGTACGAACTGGGAACAAGAGACCCAGTACTTC